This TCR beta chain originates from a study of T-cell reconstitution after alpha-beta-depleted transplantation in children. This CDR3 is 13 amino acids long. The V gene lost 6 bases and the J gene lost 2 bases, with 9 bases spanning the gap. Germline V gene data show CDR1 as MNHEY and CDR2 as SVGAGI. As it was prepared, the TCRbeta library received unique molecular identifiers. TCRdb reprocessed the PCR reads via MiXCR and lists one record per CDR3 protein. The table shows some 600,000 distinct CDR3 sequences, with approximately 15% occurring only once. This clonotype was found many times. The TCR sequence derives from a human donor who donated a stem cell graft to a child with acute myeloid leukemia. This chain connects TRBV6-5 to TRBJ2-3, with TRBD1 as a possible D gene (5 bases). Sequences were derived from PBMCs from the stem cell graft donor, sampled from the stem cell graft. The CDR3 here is CASRLTVTDTQYF. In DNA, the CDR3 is TGTGCCAGCAGGCTGACAGTCACAGATACGCAGTATTTT.